Following are 16 T cell receptor beta chains from one sample sequenced in a study of T-cell reconstitution after alpha-beta-depleted transplantation in children. Unique molecular identifiers were built into the TCRbeta library. TCRdb redid the calling of the PCR reads with MiXCR, one entry per CDR3 protein. Counted here are some 200,000 distinct CDR3 sequences, about 8.4% occurring once; the ten biggest clones make up 35%. Material: PBMCs, mostly from graft donor cells, obtained 360 days after TCRalphabeta/CD19-depleted stem cell transplant. The receptors here all came from a male patient between 2 and 10 years old who had a stem cell transplant for acute myeloid leukemia, so the T cells may come from the graft donor.

This clonotype has at least ten counts. The chain employs TRBV12-3 or TRBV12-4 and TRBJ2-2, with D uncertain. Deletions cut 3 bases from V and 4 bases from J, with 9 bases between. The CDR3 covers 14 residues. This chain's CDR3 is CASSFGRLTGELFF. For the CDR3, the DNA is TGTGCCAGCAGTTTTGGTCGGCTCACCGGGGAGCTGTTTTTT.

This clonotype was picked up a small number of times. V is TRBV6-5 and J is TRBJ1-2; a weak D match, TRBD1 (5 bases). The CDR3 length is 13 residues. The germline V gene has CDR1 MNHEY and CDR2 SVGAGI. V lost 6 bases and J 4 bases, leaving 12 bases between the germline ends. DNA for the CDR3: TGTGCCAGCAGGCGGGACGTTACCTATGGCTACACCTTC. This sequence encodes CASRRDVTYGYTF.

This clonotype was recorded a few times. This chain connects TRBV6-1 to TRBJ1-3, with D perhaps matching TRBD1 (5 bases). This CDR3 is built from 14 residues. Germline V gene lookup returns CDR1 MNHNS and CDR2 SASEGT. The germline V and J ends were trimmed by 6 bases and 0 bases, with 9 bases remaining between them. The CDR3 region is CASSRQRSGNTIYF. The CDR3 region has the DNA TGTGCCAGCAGCAGACAGCGCTCTGGAAACACCATATATTTT.

This clonotype showed up just a few times. The V gene is TRBV7-2, the J gene TRBJ2-5; TRBD1 matches 10 bases. J lost 6 bases, V lost 3 bases, and 7 bases had no gene match. Germline CDR1 SGHTA, CDR2 FQGNSA. The CDR3 consists of 15 residues. The CDR3 nucleotides read TGTGCCAGCAGCTTGGGGGGACAGGGGAAGAAGACCCAGTACTTC. Translating it yields CASSLGGQGKKTQYF.

This clonotype was picked up many times. This chain uses TRBV5-6 with TRBJ2-7; TRBD2 matches 9 bases. The CDR3 covers 16 residues. The V gene's germline CDR1 is SGHDT and CDR2 YYEEEE. V gave up 3 bases and J gave up 2 bases; unmatched junction bases: 9. This CDR3 reads CASSSAPGLAPYEQYF. DNA of the CDR3: TGTGCCAGCAGCTCCGCCCCGGGACTAGCTCCCTACGAGCAGTACTTC.

This clonotype appeared many times. This sequence joins TRBV20-1 and TRBJ2-7; 7 bases agree with TRBD2. This CDR3 is built from 15 residues. The germline V gene has CDR1 DFQATT and CDR2 SNEGSKA (reference sequence). The J segment lost 0 bases and the V segment lost 1 base, leaving 6 bases of the junction unmatched. This CDR3 is CSARGPSGDSYEQYF. The CDR3 nucleotides read TGCAGTGCTAGAGGCCCTAGCGGAGACTCCTACGAGCAGTACTTC.

The V call is TRBV7-2, the J call TRBJ2-4; 9 positions agree with TRBD2. CDR3 length equals 17 residues. CDR1 and CDR2 from the germline V gene are SGHTA and FQGNSA. J gave up 8 bases and V 3 bases, and 14 bases lay outside the gene matches. CDR3 coding DNA: TGTGCCAGCAGCTTTAGCCAGGGCGGGGGGGCCGTTGACATTCAGTACTTC. Its protein is CASSFSQGGGAVDIQYF.

The CDR3 sequence is CASRLGVGNQPQHF. The CDR3 region has the DNA TGTGCCAGCAGGCTGGGAGTCGGCAATCAGCCCCAGCATTTT. This chain joins TRBV12-3 or TRBV12-4 and TRBJ1-5, with no clear D. This CDR3 region has 14 residues. V lost 6 bases and J 2 bases, leaving 11 bases between the germline ends.

This clonotype has ten or more counts. The rearrangement joins TRBV10-3 to TRBJ2-1; TRBD2 aligns across 13 bases. The CDR3 sequence is 14 residues long. Germline values: CDR1 ENHRY, CDR2 SYGVKD. J lost 7 bases, V lost 10 bases, and 7 bases had no gene match. CDR3 nucleotides: TGTGCCACCAGACTAGCGGGGGGTGTTAATGAGCAGTTCTTC. The encoded protein is CATRLAGGVNEQFF.

This clonotype appeared many times. The V and J genes are TRBV29-1 and TRBJ1-1; 9 positions match TRBD1. With V trimmed by 6 bases and J by 5 bases, 10 bases remained unmatched. Germline values: CDR1 SQVTM, CDR2 ANQGSEA. This CDR3 comprises 14 residues. The CDR3 DNA sequence: TGCAGCGTCCTACAGGGGGCTTTTGGGACTGAAGCTTTCTTT. Protein: CSVLQGAFGTEAFF.

J is TRBJ2-5 and V is TRBV20-1, with D uncertain. Per the germline V gene, CDR1 is DFQATT and CDR2 is SNEGSKA (reference sequence). This CDR3 is 14 amino acids long. Trimming removed 6 bases from V and 2 bases from J, with 16 bases in between. The CDR3 reads CSAPIDEIQETQYF. CDR3 nucleotides: TGCAGTGCACCCATCGATGAAATTCAAGAGACCCAGTACTTC.

This clonotype was detected many times. This chain connects TRBV10-3 to TRBJ2-5; D gene unclear. The germline CDR1 and CDR2 sequences are ENHRY and SYGVKD. This CDR3 has 14 amino acids. Trimming cost V 3 bases and J 3 bases, with 11 bases left between them. This CDR3 is CAISERLSKETQYF. The CDR3 DNA follows: TGTGCCATCAGTGAACGGCTTTCTAAAGAGACCCAGTACTTC.

This clonotype has ten or more counts. The chain is built from TRBV20-1 and TRBJ1-1; D is possibly TRBD1 (6 bases). In germline, CDR1 is DFQATT, CDR2 SNEGSKA (reference sequence). Trimming pared 0 bases from V and 1 base from J, leaving 12 bases between. This CDR3 is built from 15 residues. The CDR3 DNA follows: TGCAGTGCTAGAGATTGGGCCAGGGGGAACACTGAAGCTTTCTTT. It specifies CSARDWARGNTEAFF.

This clonotype showed up many times. The V gene is TRBV12-3 or TRBV12-4, the J gene TRBJ2-4, with D perhaps TRBD1 (6 bases). CDR3 length equals 15 residues. Trimming pared 3 bases from V and 1 base from J, leaving 10 bases between. DNA of the CDR3: TGTGCCAGCAGTTTTCCGAGGGGGGCCAAAAACATTCAGTACTTC. Translated: CASSFPRGAKNIQYF.

V usage is TRBV20-1 and J usage is TRBJ2-1; D is perhaps TRBD1 (6 bases). Germline lookup yields CDR1 DFQATT and CDR2 SNEGSKA (reference sequence). CDR3 length: 15 residues. V lost 3 bases to trimming and J lost 0 bases, with 12 bases between them. DNA of the CDR3: TGCAGTGCTAGTTCGGGCAGGGGCTCCTACAATGAGCAGTTCTTC. Protein: CSASSGRGSYNEQFF.

This clonotype has just a few counts. This rearrangement joins TRBV18 to TRBJ2-1, with unresolved D. Looked up from germline, CDR1 is KGHSH and CDR2 is LQKENI. V shed 1 base and J shed 6 bases, with 7 bases lying between them. This CDR3 comprises 13 residues. CDR3 sequence (DNA): TGTGCCAGCTCACCACACGTGGGCAATGAGCAGTTCTTC. It codes for CASSPHVGNEQFF.